One sample yielded the 17 T cell receptor beta chains listed below, sequenced in a study of CD8 T cells in ankylosing spondylitis. Study findings and constraints: Ankylosing spondylitis blood appeared to be characterized by a TCR beta motif of eight highly homologous variants.

No cognate antigen is known for these TCRs. MiXCR was run by TCRdb on the 5' RACE reads, yielding one entry per CDR3 protein. Counted here are some 330,000 distinct CDR3 sequences, less than 9.5% occurring once; the ten biggest clones make up roughly 15%. The sample taken for sequencing was blood, either unsorted or a sorted T cell fraction (not recorded which). The receptors originated from a male donor with ankylosing spondylitis.

V and J are TRBV5-6 and TRBJ1-5, with D uncertain. The CDR3 covers 13 residues. Germline values: CDR1 SGHDT, CDR2 YYEEEE. Trimming took 0 bases from V and 6 from J, leaving 7 bases between them. The CDR3 sequence: CASSLGDRQPQHF. Here the CDR3 DNA reads TGTGCCAGCAGCTTGGGAGATCGTCAGCCCCAGCATTTT.

This clonotype was found many times. CDR3 loop: CASSFAEEQFF. CDR3 bases: TGTGCCAGCAGTTTTGCCGAGGAGCAGTTCTTC. This chain joins TRBV6-5 and TRBJ2-1; no reliable D call. From germline, CDR1 is MNHEY and CDR2 SVGAGI. Between the trimmed V and J ends, which lost 4 bases and 10 bases, there was a span of 8 bases. The CDR3 totals 11 residues.

Ten or more counts support this clonotype. The gene calls are TRBV11-2 and TRBJ2-5, with TRBD1 identical over 9 bases. Looked up from germline, CDR1 is SGHAT and CDR2 is FQNNGV. The CDR3 covers 16 residues. V was clipped by 1 base and J by 3 bases; unmatched bases: 6. The CDR3 reads CASSLVQQGAKETQYF. CDR3 nucleotides: TGTGCCAGCAGCTTAGTCCAACAGGGGGCTAAAGAGACCCAGTACTTC.

In its sample, this clonotype was seen many times. The chain has TRBV12-3 or TRBV12-4 and TRBJ2-1, with D unresolved. This CDR3 is 14 amino acids long. The V and J ends lost 10 bases and 1 base respectively, with 14 bases between them. In nucleotides, the CDR3 is TGTGCCATGATTAGACAACTGTCCTACAATGAGCAGTTCTTC. Translation: CAMIRQLSYNEQFF.

The rearrangement uses TRBV3-1 and TRBJ2-5; TRBD2 is a possible D gene (6 bases). The V and J ends lost 5 bases and 4 bases respectively, with 17 bases between them. The CDR3 has 15 residues. Germline CDR1 LGHDT, CDR2 YNNKEL (reference sequence). The CDR3 sequence: CASSYVDGTAETQYF. The CDR3 DNA is TGTGCCAGCAGCTATGTAGACGGGACTGCAGAGACCCAGTACTTC.

The rearrangement links TRBV29-1 to TRBJ2-4, with a possible D match to TRBD2 (5 bases). The CDR3 sequence is 13 residues long. The germline CDR1 and CDR2 sequences are SQVTM and ANQGSEA. V lost 7 bases and J lost 8, with 18 bases in between. The CDR3 nucleotides are TGCAGCGCCCGTCCCTCTCTAGCAGACATTCAGTACTTC. Amino acid sequence: CSARPSLADIQYF.

This clonotype showed up just a few times. CDR3 DNA: TGTGCCAGCAGTGACGGCAGACTAGCGGGAGATTTCGGGGAGCTGTTTTTT. Its translation: CASSDGRLAGDFGELFF. V and J are TRBV6-2 or TRBV6-3 and TRBJ2-2; TRBD2 aligns across 12 bases. V trimming: 5 bases; J trimming: 7 bases; junction bases outside the gene matches: 11. The CDR3 totals 17 residues. CDR1 is MNHEY, CDR2 SVGEGT, per germline.

In its sample, this clonotype was seen many times. This chain joins TRBV6-2 or TRBV6-3 and TRBJ2-2, with 8 positions matching TRBD1. The trim removed 6 bases at V and 6 bases at J, leaving 3 bases unmatched. CDR3 length: 13 residues. CDR1 is MNHEY, CDR2 SVGEGT, per germline. The CDR3 is CASRDRVSGELFF. CDR3 DNA: TGTGCCAGCAGGGACAGGGTATCCGGGGAGCTGTTTTTT.

This clonotype has ten or more counts. V is TRBV7-9 and J is TRBJ1-5, with TRBD1 matching over 9 bases. The CDR3 has 13 amino acids. Germline loops: CDR1 SEHNR, CDR2 FQNEAQ (reference sequence). Unmatched junction bases numbered 3, after V lost 7 bases and J lost 5 bases. The CDR3 loop is CASNRQGDQPQHF. The CDR3, as DNA: TGTGCCAGCAACCGACAGGGGGATCAGCCCCAGCATTTT. Full variable domain (rest looked up from reference TRBV7-9 and TRBJ1-5): DTGVSQNPRHKITKRGQNVTFRCDPISEHNRLYWYRQTLGQGPEFLTYFQNEAQLEKSRLLSDRFSAERPKGSFSTLEIQRTEQGDSAMYLCASNRQGDQPQHFGDGTRLSIL.

This clonotype was seen a handful of times. The V and J genes are TRBV29-1 and TRBJ1-4, with D unclear. The germline gives CDR1 SQVTM, CDR2 ANQGSEA. CDR3 size: 12 residues. V lost 7 bases to trimming and J lost 3 bases, with 9 bases between them. The CDR3 protein is CSAAGANEKLFF. The CDR3, as DNA: TGCAGCGCAGCCGGAGCTAATGAAAAACTGTTTTTT.

The chain links TRBV12-3 or TRBV12-4 to TRBJ1-1; D possibly corresponds to TRBD1 (5 bases). V was cut by 5 bases and J by 7 bases, with 20 bases left in between. The CDR3 is 15 residues long. Here the CDR3 reads CASSIPGGEGREAFF. In nucleotides, the CDR3 is TGTGCCAGCAGTATTCCGGGGGGGGAGGGGCGTGAAGCTTTCTTT.

The gene calls are TRBV7-9 and TRBJ2-1; the D is unclear. This CDR3 contains 14 residues. Per the germline V gene, CDR1 is SEHNR and CDR2 is FQNEAQ (reference sequence). Trimming took off 4 bases at V and 8 bases at J, with 15 bases between the two ends. In DNA, the CDR3 is TGTGCCAGCAGCTGGGCCGGATTGGGCGATGAGCAGTTCTTC. It codes for CASSWAGLGDEQFF.

The chain combines TRBV6-2 or TRBV6-3 with TRBJ2-2, with 9 bases lining up with TRBD1. In germline, CDR1 is MNHEY, CDR2 SVGEGT. The CDR3 length is 21 residues. The V gene end was trimmed by 0 bases and the J gene end by 0 bases; junction bases not matched to a gene: 14. The CDR3 DNA sequence: TGTGCCAGCAGTTACTCGACAGGGGGAGGATCCGTGACCTCGAACACCGGGGAGCTGTTTTTT. This translates into CASSYSTGGGSVTSNTGELFF.

The table lists this clonotype with many counts. This chain connects TRBV29-1 to TRBJ2-1, with TRBD2 matching over 8 bases. CDR3 length equals 13 residues. The ends lost 7 bases at V and 9 bases at J; junction bases unmatched: 11. Germline lookup yields CDR1 SQVTM and CDR2 ANQGSEA. The CDR3 nucleotides are TGCAGCGCTGGAGGGACTAGTTGGGGTGAGCAGTTCTTC. Protein product: CSAGGTSWGEQFF.

This clonotype occurred a few times. The chain uses TRBV6-2 or TRBV6-3 and TRBJ2-5, with 14 bases fitting TRBD2. V lost 2 bases, J lost 1 base, and 3 bases stayed unmatched. The germline V gene encodes CDR1 MNHEY and CDR2 SVGEGT. The CDR3 extends over 17 amino acids. The CDR3 bases are TGTGCCAGCAGTTACCTCGGACTAGCGGGAGGCCAAGAGACCCAGTACTTC. It codes for CASSYLGLAGGQETQYF.

The rearrangement uses TRBV7-9 and TRBJ2-2; a possible D gene is TRBD1 (5 bases). This CDR3 has 16 amino acids. Trimming removed 3 bases at V and 4 bases at J, with 15 bases between. Germline assignment: CDR1 SEHNR and CDR2 FQNEAQ (reference sequence). CDR3 protein: CASSFRGQSTTGELFF. In DNA form, the CDR3 reads TGTGCCAGCAGCTTCCGTGGACAATCGACCACCGGGGAGCTGTTTTTT.

This clonotype was found a few times. V is TRBV7-8 and J is TRBJ2-3; D may correspond to TRBD1 or TRBD2 (6 bases each). V lost 4 bases to trimming and J lost 0 bases, with 17 bases between them. Germline V gene lookup returns CDR1 SGHVS and CDR2 FQNEAQ. The CDR3 length is 17 residues. The CDR3 loop reads CASSSRAGGGSTDTQYF. The CDR3 coding sequence is TGTGCCAGCAGCTCCCGGGCCGGGGGCGGAAGCACAGATACGCAGTATTTT.